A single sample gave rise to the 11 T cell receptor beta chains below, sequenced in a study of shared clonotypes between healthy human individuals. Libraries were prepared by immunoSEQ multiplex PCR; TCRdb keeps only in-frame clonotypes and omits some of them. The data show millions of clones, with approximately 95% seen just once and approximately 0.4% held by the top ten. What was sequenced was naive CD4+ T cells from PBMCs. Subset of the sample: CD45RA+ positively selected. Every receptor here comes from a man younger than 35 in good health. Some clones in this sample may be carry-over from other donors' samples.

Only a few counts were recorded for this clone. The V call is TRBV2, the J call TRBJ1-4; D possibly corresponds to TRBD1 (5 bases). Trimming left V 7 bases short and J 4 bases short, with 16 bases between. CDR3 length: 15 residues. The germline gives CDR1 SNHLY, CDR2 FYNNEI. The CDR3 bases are TGTGCCAGCACCCCCTTGCGGGGGATTAATGAAAAACTGTTTTTT. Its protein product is CASTPLRGINEKLFF.

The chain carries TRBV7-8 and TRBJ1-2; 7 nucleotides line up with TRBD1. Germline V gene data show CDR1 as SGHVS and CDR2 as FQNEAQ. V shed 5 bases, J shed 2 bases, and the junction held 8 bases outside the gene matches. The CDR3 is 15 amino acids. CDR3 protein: CASSQSRDSNYGYTF. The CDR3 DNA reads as TGTGCCAGCAGCCAGAGCCGGGACAGCAACTATGGCTACACCTTC.

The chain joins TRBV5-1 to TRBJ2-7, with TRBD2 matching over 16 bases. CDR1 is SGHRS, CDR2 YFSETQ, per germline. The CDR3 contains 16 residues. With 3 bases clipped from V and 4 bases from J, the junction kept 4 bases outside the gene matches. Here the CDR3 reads CASSWGLAGGLYEQYF. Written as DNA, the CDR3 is TGCGCCAGCAGCTGGGGACTAGCGGGAGGGCTGTACGAGCAGTACTTC.

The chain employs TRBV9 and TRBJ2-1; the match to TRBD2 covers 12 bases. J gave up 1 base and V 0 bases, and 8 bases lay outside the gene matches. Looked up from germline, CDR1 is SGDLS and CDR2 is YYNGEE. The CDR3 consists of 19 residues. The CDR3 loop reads CASSVVGLAGTGSYNEQFF. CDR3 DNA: TGTGCCAGCAGCGTAGTGGGACTAGCGGGCACCGGGTCCTACAATGAGCAGTTCTTC.

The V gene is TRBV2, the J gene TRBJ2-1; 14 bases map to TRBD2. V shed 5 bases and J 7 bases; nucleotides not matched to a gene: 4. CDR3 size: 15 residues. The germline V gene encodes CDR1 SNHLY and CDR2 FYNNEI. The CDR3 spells CASSPGLAGENEQFF. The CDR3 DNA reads TGTGCCAGCAGTCCGGGACTAGCGGGAGAAAATGAGCAGTTCTTC. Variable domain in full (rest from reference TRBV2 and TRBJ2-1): EPEVTQTPSHQVTQMGQEVILRCVPISNHLYFYWYRQILGQKVEFLVSFYNNEISEKSEIFDDQFSVERPDGSNFTLKIRSTKLEDSAMYFCASSPGLAGENEQFFGPGTRLTVL.

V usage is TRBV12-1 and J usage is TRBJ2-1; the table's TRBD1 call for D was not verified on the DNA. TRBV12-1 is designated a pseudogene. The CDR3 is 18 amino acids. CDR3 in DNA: TGTGCCAGCCCCCGGTCGCAGGGTGGGCCTCCGCTCCCCAATGAGCAGTTCTTC. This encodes CASPRSQGGPPLPNEQFF.

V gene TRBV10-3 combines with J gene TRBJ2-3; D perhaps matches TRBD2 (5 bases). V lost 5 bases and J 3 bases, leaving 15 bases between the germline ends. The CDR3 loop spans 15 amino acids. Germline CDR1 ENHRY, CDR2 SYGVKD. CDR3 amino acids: CAISSPRGPTDTQYF. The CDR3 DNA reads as TGTGCCATCAGTTCCCCGCGAGGGCCGACAGATACGCAGTATTTT.

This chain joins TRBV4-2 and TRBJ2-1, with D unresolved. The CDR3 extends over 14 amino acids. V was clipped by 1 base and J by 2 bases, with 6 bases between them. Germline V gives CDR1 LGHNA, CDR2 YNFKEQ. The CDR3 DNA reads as TGTGCCAGCAGCCAAGGGCAGCCCTACAATGAGCAGTTCTTC. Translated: CASSQGQPYNEQFF.

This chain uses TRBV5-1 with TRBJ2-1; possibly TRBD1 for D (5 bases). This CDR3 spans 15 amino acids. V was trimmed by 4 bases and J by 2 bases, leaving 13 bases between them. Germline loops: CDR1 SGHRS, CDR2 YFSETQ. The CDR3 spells CASSMTVGPYNEQFF. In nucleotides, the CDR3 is TGCGCCAGCAGCATGACAGTAGGACCCTACAATGAGCAGTTCTTC.

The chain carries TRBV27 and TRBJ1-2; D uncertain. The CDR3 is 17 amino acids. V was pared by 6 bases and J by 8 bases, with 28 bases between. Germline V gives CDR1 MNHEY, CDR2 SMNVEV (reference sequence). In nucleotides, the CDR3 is TGTGCCAGCAGAGCGATATTCCGGGCCCCAGCTTTGGGGGGCTACACCTTC. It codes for CASRAIFRAPALGGYTF.

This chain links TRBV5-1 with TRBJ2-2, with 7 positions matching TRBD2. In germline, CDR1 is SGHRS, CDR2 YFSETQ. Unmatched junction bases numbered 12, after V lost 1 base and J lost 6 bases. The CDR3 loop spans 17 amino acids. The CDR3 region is CASSLRAAGSAAGELFF. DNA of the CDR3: TGCGCCAGCAGCTTGCGTGCAGCGGGATCCGCCGCCGGGGAGCTGTTTTTT. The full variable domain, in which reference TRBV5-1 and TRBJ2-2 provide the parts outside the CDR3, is KAGVTQTPRYLIKTRGQQVTLSCSPISGHRSVSWYQQTPGQGLQFLFEYFSETQRNKGNFPGRFSGRQFSNSRSEMNVSTLELGDSALYLCASSLRAAGSAAGELFFGEGSRLTVL.